Listed below are T cell receptor beta chains from one sample, sequenced in a study of T cell responses to AZD1222 COVID-19 vaccine. Sequencing used immunoSEQ multiplex PCR; TCRdb keeps in-frame clones, though not all of them. This repertoire shows some 120,000 clones, 90% to 95% found once; its top ten account for around 7%. The sequencing used peripheral blood, collected on day 0 of AZD1222 vaccination. Receptors originate from an adult in good health. The CDR3 runs from the conserved cysteine through the conserved F or W. D genes are given only for firm matches. A clone size is listed for some rows: how often the clone was seen (once, few, many), or a class if it is expanded.

cdr3_aa cdr3_nt v_call d_call j_call clone_size
CASSGQGANQPQHF TGTGCCAGCAGCGGACAGGGGGCAAATCAGCCCCAGCATTTT TRBV28 TRBD1 TRBJ1-5 NA
CASKIQGVDYGYTF TGTGCCAGCAAGATTCAGGGTGTCGACTATGGCTACACCTTC TRBV27 NA TRBJ1-2 NA
CASSLTSGRGEQYF TGTGCCAGCAGCTTGACTAGCGGGAGGGGCGAGCAGTACTTC TRBV5-6 TRBD2 TRBJ2-7 NA
CASSYRQGVYNEQFF TGTGCCAGCAGTTACAGACAGGGGGTTTACAATGAGCAGTTCTTC TRBV6-2/TRBV6-3 TRBD1 TRBJ2-1 NA
CSVVGGPSYEQYF TGCAGCGTTGTGGGGGGTCCTTCCTACGAGCAGTACTTC TRBV29-1 NA TRBJ2-7 NA
CASSLYRQNSPLHF TGTGCCAGCAGCTTATACAGGCAAAATTCACCCCTCCACTTT TRBV7-2 NA TRBJ1-6 NA
CASSQEGGSGNTIYF TGCGCCAGCAGCCAAGAGGGGGGATCTGGAAACACCATATATTTT TRBV4-1 NA TRBJ1-3 NA
CASTQRQGSYEQYF TGTGCCAGCACCCAACGACAGGGCTCCTACGAGCAGTACTTC TRBV28 TRBD1 TRBJ2-7 NA
CASSDQETQYF TGCGCCAGCAGCGATCAGGAGACCCAGTACTTC TRBV5-1 NA TRBJ2-5 NA
CASSQTDRQFYEQYF TGTGCCAGCAGCCAAACCGACAGGCAGTTCTACGAGCAGTACTTC TRBV5-5 NA TRBJ2-7 once
CASSLMGDTQYF TGTGCCAGCAGCTTGATGGGGGATACGCAGTATTTT TRBV5-6 NA TRBJ2-3 NA
CASSGGSGNTEAFF TGTGCCAGCAGCGGCGGCTCCGGGAACACTGAAGCTTTCTTT TRBV5-4 NA TRBJ1-1 NA
CASSLAGGGQPQHF TGTGCCAGCAGCTTGGCAGGGGGCGGTCAGCCCCAGCATTTT TRBV5-6 TRBD1 TRBJ1-5 once
CAWSLPGRGGAFF TGTGCCTGGAGTTTGCCGGGCCGCGGGGGCGCTTTCTTT TRBV30 NA TRBJ1-1 once
CASSLARGRETQYF TGTGCCAGCAGCTTGGCCAGGGGGCGAGAGACCCAGTACTTC TRBV7-2 TRBD1 TRBJ2-5 NA
CASSSGRGQVSDEQYF TGTGCCAGCAGCTCCGGACGGGGACAGGTCTCCGACGAGCAGTACTTC TRBV9 TRBD1 TRBJ2-7 NA
CASTSGATGYEQYF TGTGCCAGCACATCCGGGGCCACCGGCTACGAGCAGTACTTC TRBV28 NA TRBJ2-7 NA
CASSLDRVGPNQPQHF TGTGCCAGCAGCCTGGACAGGGTCGGGCCAAATCAGCCCCAGCATTTT TRBV7-9 TRBD1 TRBJ1-5 NA
CASSSHGTGYVVTEAFF TGTGCCAGCAGCTCCCACGGGACAGGGTATGTAGTCACTGAAGCTTTCTTT TRBV7-2 TRBD1 TRBJ1-1 NA
CASTLRLQRTGELFF TGTGCCAGCACCCTTAGACTACAGCGCACCGGGGAGCTGTTTTTT TRBV6-5 NA TRBJ2-2 NA
CASTFTGRYYGYTF TGTGCCAGCACATTTACAGGGCGGTACTATGGCTACACCTTC TRBV5-6 NA TRBJ1-2 NA
CASSNFSRQGPRKNEQFF TGTGCCAGTAGTAACTTCTCTCGACAGGGTCCCCGTAAAAATGAGCAGTTCTTC TRBV19 TRBD1 TRBJ2-1 NA
CASSYFLTSGRDEQYF TGTGCCAGCAGTTATTTCCTGACTAGCGGGAGGGACGAGCAGTACTTC TRBV6-5 TRBD2 TRBJ2-7 NA
CASSVDVTDTQYF TGTGCCAGCAGCGTAGACGTAACAGATACGCAGTATTTT TRBV9 NA TRBJ2-3 NA
CASSLGQTYQPQHF TGTGCCAGCAGCCTCGGACAGACGTATCAGCCCCAGCATTTT TRBV7-2 NA TRBJ1-5 NA
CASSFTGESYNEQFF TGCGCCAGCAGCTTTACAGGGGAGTCCTACAATGAGCAGTTCTTC TRBV5-1 TRBD1 TRBJ2-1 NA
CATGGTGYIGGKEQYF TGTGCCACCGGGGGGACAGGGTATATTGGTGGGAAGGAGCAGTACTTC TRBV28 TRBD1 TRBJ2-7 few
CASSQGLAGNDEQFF TGCGCCAGCAGCCAGGGACTAGCGGGAAACGATGAGCAGTTCTTC TRBV4-3 TRBD2 TRBJ2-1 NA
CASSTTGDSYEQYF TGTGCCAGCAGCACGACGGGGGACTCCTACGAGCAGTACTTC TRBV7-9 NA TRBJ2-7 few
CASSPRTGSSYEQYF TGTGCCAGCAGCCCCAGGACAGGGAGCTCCTACGAGCAGTACTTC TRBV7-6 TRBD1 TRBJ2-7 few
CASSYTSGALDEQFF TGTGCCAGCAGTTATACTAGCGGTGCCCTGGATGAGCAGTTCTTC TRBV6-5 TRBD2 TRBJ2-1 NA
CASSEYYRIHTDGYTF TGTGCCAGCAGTGAATACTACAGGATTCATACAGACGGCTACACCTTC TRBV25-1 NA TRBJ1-2 NA
CASSTSSLKSGSWFF TGTGCCAGTAGTACCTCGTCCCTTAAGAGCGGGAGTTGGTTCTTC TRBV19 TRBD2 TRBJ2-1 NA
CASSRDTAYNEQFF TGTGCCAGTAGTAGGGACACGGCCTACAATGAGCAGTTCTTC TRBV19 NA TRBJ2-1 NA
CATSATGKNTEAFF TGTGCCACCAGCGCTACAGGGAAGAACACTGAAGCTTTCTTT TRBV24-1 NA TRBJ1-1 NA
CASSPPNLAGPTDTQYF TGTGCCAGCTCACCACCGAATCTAGCGGGACCCACAGATACGCAGTATTTT TRBV18 TRBD2 TRBJ2-3 NA
CASRPVRGANQPQHF TGTGCCAGTAGACCTGTGCGGGGCGCAAATCAGCCCCAGCATTTT TRBV19 NA TRBJ1-5 NA
CATSRDDLADTQYF TGTGCCACCAGCAGAGATGATCTAGCAGATACGCAGTATTTT TRBV15 NA TRBJ2-3 NA
CASSLNSPDNEQFF TGTGCCAGTAGTCTAAACTCCCCAGACAATGAGCAGTTCTTC TRBV19 NA TRBJ2-1 NA
CASSQELVTDTQYF TGCGCCAGCAGCCAAGAACTAGTTACAGATACGCAGTATTTT TRBV4-1 NA TRBJ2-3 few
CASSSDRGTIYF TGTGCCAGCAGCTCGGACAGGGGCACCATATATTTT TRBV11-3 TRBD1 TRBJ1-3 NA
CASSPLTGVGTEAFF TGTGCCAGCAGTCCGCTTACGGGAGTGGGCACTGAAGCTTTCTTT TRBV6-2/TRBV6-3 NA TRBJ1-1 NA
CASTEYNEQFF TGTGCCAGTACGGAATACAATGAGCAGTTCTTC TRBV19 NA TRBJ2-1 NA
CASSIGGGQPQHF TGTGCCAGTAGTATTGGAGGCGGTCAGCCCCAGCATTTT TRBV19 NA TRBJ1-5 NA
CASNLGSFSGNTIYF TGTGCCAGCAATTTGGGGAGCTTCTCTGGAAACACCATATATTTT TRBV28 NA TRBJ1-3 NA
CASSDSKGADTQYF TGTGCCAGCAGTGACTCGAAGGGGGCAGATACGCAGTATTTT TRBV6-4 NA TRBJ2-3 NA
CASRLRGTQETQYF TGTGCCAGCAGGCTAAGGGGAACCCAAGAGACCCAGTACTTC TRBV2 NA TRBJ2-5 NA
CASSLWASGSYEQYF TGTGCCAGCAGTCTATGGGCTAGCGGGAGCTACGAGCAGTACTTC TRBV27 TRBD2 TRBJ2-7 NA
CASTVQGGGLEMYTF TGTGCCAGCACGGTCCAGGGAGGAGGGCTAGAGATGTACACCTTC TRBV6-5 NA TRBJ1-2 NA
CASRPTSGRGADTQYF TGTGCCAGCAGGCCCACTAGCGGACGAGGGGCAGATACGCAGTATTTT TRBV2 TRBD2 TRBJ2-3 NA
CASSIVHTGGELFF TGTGCCAGTAGTATAGTCCACACTGGTGGGGAGCTGTTTTTT TRBV19 NA TRBJ2-2 NA
CASSQEQGNQPQHF TGTGCCAGCAGCCAAGAACAGGGTAATCAGCCCCAGCATTTT TRBV4-2 NA TRBJ1-5 NA
CAWSLGSGNQPQHF TGTGCCTGGAGCCTAGGGAGCGGCAATCAGCCCCAGCATTTT TRBV30 NA TRBJ1-5 NA
CASSEGWGGPLETQYF TGTGCCAGCAGTGAAGGATGGGGGGGGCCCTTAGAGACCCAGTACTTC TRBV6-1 NA TRBJ2-5 NA
CASSPGQLTYEQYF TGTGCCAGCTCACCCGGACAGTTAACCTACGAGCAGTACTTC TRBV18 NA TRBJ2-7 once
CASSQTTGGTEAFF TGCGCCAGCAGCCAAACAACAGGGGGCACTGAAGCTTTCTTT TRBV4-3 TRBD1 TRBJ1-1 NA